This T cell receptor beta chain was found in a study of blood T cell repertoires in COVID-19. Study-wide context: COVID-19 samples collected from the United States, Italy and Spain covered acute and convalescent phases. Nucleic acid was either cDNA or gDNA, and it came from T cells, B-cell-depleted T cells, or PBMCs.

The CDR3 contains 15 residues. The germline V gene encodes CDR1 SGHDN and CDR2 FVKESK. Germline trimming cut 4 bases from V and 2 bases from J; bases unmatched to any gene: 3. Methods used by the authors: For nucleated cells, counts were estimated from reference gene primer amplification. The assay was immunoSEQ multiplex PCR, and TCRdb's table has in-frame clones only and misses some. V and J calls and clone size follow that table, whereas D and trimming were derived from the DNA. Among 70,000 or so clones listed, about 68% were seen once. The receptor's source is a woman in her 70s with acute or convalescent COVID-19. The chain carries TRBV14 and TRBJ2-1; TRBD2 agrees at 9 bases. Sequenced: peripheral blood. CDR3 DNA sequence: TGTGCCAGCAGCCCCGCGGGGGGGCCCTACAATGAGCAGTTCTTC. This encodes CASSPAGGPYNEQFF.